This T cell receptor beta chain was observed in a study of T cell repertoires in cytomegalovirus infection (dated by TCRdb to the late 2010s). Notes on the research overall: Donor HLA type was relevant to the analysis, because carriage of CMV infection together with the matching HLA type was indicated by public TCR beta signatures. What the study reported, not specific to this receptor: Carriers of CMV infection plus the relevant HLA type were discriminated by the cumulative frequency of public TCR beta family members in the study cohort and in an independent 352-donor cohort. In the ex vivo response, HLA-C-restricted CMV-specific TCR beta clonotypes were dominant, and in two of eight donors the single most frequent clonotype came from this HLA-C-restricted group.

In its sample, this clonotype was seen a few times. Its antigen remains unidentified. No much larger clone exists at a distance of one base, and base qualities are not known. TCRdb lists the instrument as Illumina HiSeq 1500. Clones were called with MiXCR by TCRdb after fastp trimmed the public reads at Q25, and only in-frame beta chains were retained. Records with the same CDR3 protein are collapsed into one entry carrying the most frequent genes and DNA. For this sample the table gives 150,000 to 200,000 distinct CDR3 sequences, of which under 15% were detected only once. 25% to 30% of the sample is in the top ten clones. From V the trimming removes 6 bases and from J it removes 0 bases, while the gene matches leave 10 bases of the junction unaccounted for. CDR1 and CDR2, looked up from the germline V gene, are SNHLY and FYNNEI. Counted from cysteine to phenylalanine, this CDR3 has 16 amino acids. Solely the CDR3 DNA is kept, with 48 bases framed from the first base.

This TCR derives from a human donor in good health (CMV status not recorded). Some clones in this sample may be carry-over from other donors' samples. The rearranged chain carries TRBV2 and TRBJ2-7, and 8 junction bases match TRBD2. Sequenced: PBMCs. The bases read TGTGCCAGCAGCGAACCGGGACTAGGGGACTCCTACGAGCAGTACTTC. Its protein reads: CASSEPGLGDSYEQYF.